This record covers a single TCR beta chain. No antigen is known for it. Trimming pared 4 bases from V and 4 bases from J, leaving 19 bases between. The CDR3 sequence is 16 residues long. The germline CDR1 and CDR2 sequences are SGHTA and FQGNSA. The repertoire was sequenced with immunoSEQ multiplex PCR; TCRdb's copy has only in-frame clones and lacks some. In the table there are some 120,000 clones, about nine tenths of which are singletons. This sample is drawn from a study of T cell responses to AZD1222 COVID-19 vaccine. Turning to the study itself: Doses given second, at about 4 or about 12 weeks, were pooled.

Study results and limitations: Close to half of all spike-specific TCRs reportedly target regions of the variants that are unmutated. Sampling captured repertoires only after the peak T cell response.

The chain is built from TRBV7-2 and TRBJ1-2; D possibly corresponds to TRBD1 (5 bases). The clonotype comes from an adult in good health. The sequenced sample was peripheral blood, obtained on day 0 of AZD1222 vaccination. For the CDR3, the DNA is TGTGCCAGCAGCTCCTGGGACCCTGGGCAGCCCTATGGCTACACCTTC. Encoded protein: CASSSWDPGQPYGYTF.